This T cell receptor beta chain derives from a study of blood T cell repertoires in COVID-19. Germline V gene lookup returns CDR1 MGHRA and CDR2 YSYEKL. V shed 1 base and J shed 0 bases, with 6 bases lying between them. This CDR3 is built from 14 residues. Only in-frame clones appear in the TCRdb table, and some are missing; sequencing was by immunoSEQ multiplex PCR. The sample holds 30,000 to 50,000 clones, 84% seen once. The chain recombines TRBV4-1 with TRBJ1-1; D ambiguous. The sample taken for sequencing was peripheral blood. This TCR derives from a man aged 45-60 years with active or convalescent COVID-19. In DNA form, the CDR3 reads TGCGCCAGCAGCCAAGCTGTTATGAACACTGAAGCTTTCTTT. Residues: CASSQAVMNTEAFF.